A single sample gave rise to the 32 T cell receptor beta chains below, sequenced in a study of shared clonotypes between healthy human individuals. Profiling relied on immunoSEQ multiplex PCR, and the TCRdb table lists in-frame clones only, not all of them. The sample holds 1 million to 1.2 million clones, approximately 80% seen once. Sequencing used memory CD4+ T cells from PBMCs. The subset here: CD45RA-negative fraction. The source is a man aged 18 to 35 in good health. Some clones in this sample may be carry-over from other donors' samples.

The chain is built from TRBV5-1 and TRBJ1-1, with a tentative D call TRBD1 (6 bases). CDR3 length: 14 residues. Trimming took 5 bases from V and 0 from J, leaving 11 bases between them. Germline V gene lookup returns CDR1 SGHRS and CDR2 YFSETQ. The CDR3: CASSRGTMNTEAFF. The CDR3 bases are TGCGCCAGCAGTAGGGGGACAATGAACACTGAAGCTTTCTTT.

This chain connects TRBV30 to TRBJ1-2; maybe TRBD1 (6 bases). The CDR3 is 13 amino acids. The V end lost 3 bases, the J end lost 1 base, and 9 bases lay between the germline ends. Looked up from germline, CDR1 is GTSNPN and CDR2 is SVGIG (reference sequence). Here the CDR3 DNA reads TGTGCCTGGAGGACAGGATTTAACTATGGCTACACCTTC. The encoded protein is CAWRTGFNYGYTF.

The CDR3 is CASSFTPGTEAFF. The CDR3 bases are TGTGCCAGCAGCTTCACACCCGGGACTGAAGCTTTCTTT. This chain uses TRBV7-2 with TRBJ1-1; D remains ambiguous. Germline CDR1 and CDR2: SGHTA and FQGNSA. V was clipped by 3 bases and J by 5 bases, with 10 bases between them. The length of the CDR3 is 13 residues.

The V call is TRBV15, the J call TRBJ2-7, with TRBD1 matching 7 bases. Germline trimming cut 1 base from V and 2 bases from J; bases unmatched to any gene: 8. Looked up from germline, CDR1 is LNHNV and CDR2 is YYDKDF (reference sequence). The CDR3 loop spans 16 amino acids. The CDR3: CATSRAHGQAAYEQYF. CDR3 nucleotides: TGTGCCACCAGCAGAGCCCATGGACAGGCCGCCTACGAGCAGTACTTC.

The chain links TRBV6-5 to TRBJ1-4; D perhaps matches TRBD1 (5 bases). This CDR3 has 14 residues. The V gene's germline CDR1 is MNHEY and CDR2 SVGAGI. Trimming removed 6 bases from V and 2 bases from J, with 10 bases in between. The CDR3 coding sequence is TGTGCCAGCAGGGTCGGGGGGACTAATGAAAAACTGTTTTTT. Translating it yields CASRVGGTNEKLFF.

The chain links TRBV9 to TRBJ1-1; no reliable D call. V was pared by 4 bases and J by 5 bases, with 12 bases between. Germline assignment: CDR1 SGDLS and CDR2 YYNGEE. This CDR3 is built from 13 residues. The CDR3 reads CASSSELGTEAFF. CDR3 DNA: TGTGCCAGCAGCTCGGAGCTGGGGACTGAAGCTTTCTTT.

The gene calls are TRBV23-1 and TRBJ2-3; D ambiguous. TRBV23-1 is given ORF status, its function remaining uncertain. The CDR3 length is 14 residues. Trimming shortened V by 3 bases and J by 3 bases, and 10 bases separated the two germline ends. The DNA for the CDR3 is TGCGCCAGCAGTCAGGGCCCGGAGACAGATACGCAGTATTTT. Its protein is CASSQGPETDTQYF.

CDR3 in DNA: TGTGCCAGCAGCAGAGATACCGCGGGGGAGGCCAATCAGCCCCAGCATTTT. This sequence encodes CASSRDTAGEANQPQHF. J is TRBJ1-5 and V is TRBV7-8; a weak D match, TRBD1 (5 bases). Per the germline V gene, CDR1 is SGHVS and CDR2 is FQNEAQ. This CDR3 is built from 17 residues. V was trimmed by 5 bases and J by 3 bases, leaving 20 bases between them.

The V and J genes are TRBV6-5 and TRBJ1-1; 7 bases are a match to TRBD1. Germline trimming cut 6 bases from V and 0 bases from J; bases unmatched to any gene: 4. The CDR3 totals 14 residues. Germline V gene sequence: CDR1 MNHEY, CDR2 SVGAGI. This CDR3 is CASRNRGLNTEAFF. DNA for the CDR3: TGTGCCAGCAGAAACAGGGGATTGAACACTGAAGCTTTCTTT.

The chain has TRBV5-1 and TRBJ2-4, with no clear D. CDR3 length equals 14 residues. Germline CDR1 reads SGHRS; CDR2 reads YFSETQ. Deletions cut 3 bases from V and 9 bases from J, with 16 bases between. The CDR3 protein is CASSSHGFEGIQYF. The CDR3, as DNA: TGCGCCAGCAGCTCCCATGGATTCGAAGGCATTCAGTACTTC. The full variable domain, its missing parts supplied by reference TRBV5-1 and TRBJ2-4, is KAGVTQTPRYLIKTRGQQVTLSCSPISGHRSVSWYQQTPGQGLQFLFEYFSETQRNKGNFPGRFSGRQFSNSRSEMNVSTLELGDSALYLCASSSHGFEGIQYFGAGTRLSVL.

The V and J genes are TRBV14 and TRBJ2-7; 7 bases are shared with TRBD1. Germline CDR1 SGHDN, CDR2 FVKESK. The CDR3 is 14 residues long. V shed 4 bases and J 6 bases; nucleotides not matched to a gene: 9. The CDR3, as DNA: TGTGCCAGCAGCCTACTAGACAGGGAAGGCGAGCAGTACTTC. Translating it yields CASSLLDREGEQYF.

V gene TRBV18 combines with J gene TRBJ2-2, with a possible D match to TRBD2 (6 bases). The germline V gene has CDR1 KGHSH and CDR2 LQKENI. The germline V and J ends were trimmed by 3 bases and 0 bases, with 14 bases remaining between them. The CDR3 has 17 amino acids. Here the CDR3 DNA reads TGTGCCAGCTCACCGCCGGTTCGGGGGTCGAACACCGGGGAGCTGTTTTTT. Protein: CASSPPVRGSNTGELFF.

The chain is built from TRBV6-5 and TRBJ1-2; 10 bases map to TRBD1. The CDR3 is 15 amino acids. The V segment lost 6 bases and the J segment 7 bases; nucleotides outside the gene matches: 11. The germline V gene has CDR1 MNHEY and CDR2 SVGAGI. CDR3 protein: CASRQGQGGAGGYTF. DNA for the CDR3: TGTGCCAGCAGACAAGGACAGGGGGGAGCTGGTGGCTACACCTTC.

V gene TRBV30 combines with J gene TRBJ1-4, with D unclear. CDR3 size: 12 residues. CDR1 is GTSNPN, CDR2 SVGIG, per germline (reference sequence). V lost 1 base, J lost 7 bases, and 7 bases lay in between. This CDR3 is CAWSASGEKLFF. CDR3 DNA sequence: TGTGCCTGGAGTGCTTCAGGTGAAAAACTGTTTTTT.

J is TRBJ2-7 and V is TRBV6-1; 11 bases agree with TRBD2. Trimming at V came to 8 bases and at J to 3 bases, leaving 9 bases not matched to a gene. CDR1 is MNHNS and CDR2 is SASEGT in the germline V gene. The CDR3 runs 15 residues. CDR3 nucleotides: TGTGCCAGCGGGGTGGCCCTAGCGGGAGGCTACGAGCAGTACTTC. This encodes CASGVALAGGYEQYF.

The chain carries TRBV18 and TRBJ1-5; D perhaps matches TRBD1 (5 bases). CDR3 size: 13 residues. Germline V gene sequence: CDR1 KGHSH, CDR2 LQKENI. V gave up 8 bases and J gave up 5 bases, with 13 bases separating them. The CDR3 DNA sequence: TGTGCCAGCCTGGCAGGGATTGATCAGCCCCAGCATTTT. Its translation is CASLAGIDQPQHF.

The chain recombines TRBV5-1 with TRBJ2-5; 9 positions agree with TRBD1. The J call is doubtful: the DNA matches TRBJ2-7 better. The CDR3 contains 14 residues. Germline V gives CDR1 SGHRS, CDR2 YFSETQ. The DNA of the CDR3 is TGCGCCAGCAGAGACAGGACAGGGGACTACGAGCAGTACTTC. Its protein is CASRDRTGDYEQYF.

The CDR3 DNA is TGTGCCAGCAGCTGGACTGGGACCTACGAGCAGTACTTC. Translation: CASSWTGTYEQYF. The chain couples TRBV13 to TRBJ2-7; a weak D match, TRBD2 (5 bases). The V end lost 4 bases, the J end lost 2 bases, and 9 bases lay between the germline ends. Germline V lookup: CDR1 PRHDT, CDR2 FYEKMQ (reference sequence). The CDR3 is 13 residues long.

This clone was detected only a few times. The chain is built from TRBV6-1 and TRBJ2-1; maybe TRBD2 (5 bases). The CDR3 loop spans 17 amino acids. V was trimmed by 3 bases and J by 2 bases, leaving 17 bases between them. CDR1 and CDR2 from the germline V gene are MNHNS and SASEGT. CDR3 DNA: TGTGCCAGCAGTGACCAACCGGCGGGCCTCACCTACAATGAGCAGTTCTTC. Its translation is CASSDQPAGLTYNEQFF.

This chain joins TRBV7-8 and TRBJ2-2, with TRBD2 identical over 9 bases. This CDR3 spans 15 amino acids. Germline CDR1 and CDR2: SGHVS and FQNEAQ. J lost 6 bases, V lost 6 bases, and 8 bases had no gene match. The CDR3 region is CASRQAGGRPGELFF. The DNA for the CDR3 is TGTGCCAGCAGACAAGCGGGGGGAAGGCCCGGGGAGCTGTTTTTT.

This chain links TRBV7-2 with TRBJ2-1, with D perhaps TRBD2 (6 bases). With 8 bases removed from V and 4 bases from J, the gap between germline ends came to 21 bases. CDR1 is SGHTA and CDR2 is FQGNSA in the germline V gene. The CDR3 extends over 16 amino acids. CDR3 protein: CASARRGVGLYNEQFF. The CDR3 DNA is TGTGCCAGCGCCCGGAGGGGTGTGGGGCTTTACAATGAGCAGTTCTTC.

J is TRBJ2-5 and V is TRBV7-7; tentative D call: TRBD2 (6 bases). There are 15 residues in the CDR3. The germline V gene encodes CDR1 SSHAT and CDR2 FNYEAQ (reference sequence). The V end lost 1 base, the J end lost 6 bases, and 15 bases lay between the germline ends. In nucleotides, the CDR3 is TGTGCCAGCAGCTTAGTAGCGGCAGAAGTTCAGACCCAGTACTTC. Its protein product is CASSLVAAEVQTQYF.

This clone was seen a few times. The V call is TRBV7-9, the J call TRBJ1-5, with no clear D. Looked up from germline, CDR1 is SEHNR and CDR2 is FQNEAQ (reference sequence). V dropped 6 bases and J dropped 4 bases, with 10 bases sitting between them. The CDR3 is 13 amino acids. This CDR3 is CASSIGDNQPQHF. The CDR3 nucleotides are TGTGCCAGCAGTATCGGGGATAATCAGCCCCAGCATTTT.

This clone appeared once. The DNA for the CDR3 is TGTGCCAGCAGCTTAGAAGCGGGAGCCTACAATGAGCAGTTCTTC. Amino acid sequence: CASSLEAGAYNEQFF. V and J are TRBV7-9 and TRBJ2-1; TRBD2 agrees at 8 bases. Trimming took 1 base from V and 2 from J; bases not matched to a gene: 1. The germline V gene encodes CDR1 SEHNR and CDR2 FQNEAQ (reference sequence). The CDR3 covers 15 residues.

The CDR3 DNA is TGCGCCAGCAGCCCCGGGTGGGGGAACGCCCCAGATACGCAGTATTTT. It is translated as CASSPGWGNAPDTQYF. The rearrangement uses TRBV5-1 and TRBJ2-3, with D perhaps assigned TRBD1 or TRBD2 (5 bases each). The CDR3 runs to 16 residues. V shed 4 bases and J shed 4 bases, with 19 bases lying between them. Germline V gene sequence: CDR1 SGHRS, CDR2 YFSETQ.

The rearrangement links TRBV5-3 to TRBJ2-6; 9 positions match TRBD1. TRBV5-3 is an ORF, with its function uncertain. V lost 1 base and J lost 0; bases outside the gene matches: 8. CDR3 length equals 19 residues. This chain's CDR3 is CARSLRPGQGNSGANVLTF. The CDR3 nucleotides are TGTGCCAGAAGCTTGAGGCCGGGACAGGGCAACTCTGGGGCCAACGTCCTGACTTTC.

This clone appeared once. The gene calls are TRBV9 and TRBJ2-1; 11 positions agree with TRBD2. The V gene end was trimmed by 3 bases and the J gene end by 4 bases; junction bases not matched to a gene: 6. Germline-derived CDR1 and CDR2 are SGDLS and YYNGEE. The CDR3 length is 16 residues. The CDR3 is CASSALGLAEYNEQFF. The CDR3 DNA reads TGTGCCAGCAGCGCCTTGGGACTAGCGGAATACAATGAGCAGTTCTTC.

V usage is TRBV10-1 and J usage is TRBJ2-3; TRBD2 matches at 7 bases. CDR1 and CDR2 (germline): WNHNN, SYGVQD (reference sequence). The CDR3 consists of 18 residues. After removal of 3 bases from V and 0 bases from J, the junction contained 12 bases not matched to a gene. CDR3 in amino acids: CASSEGKSGVSSTDTQYF. The CDR3 DNA follows: TGCGCCAGCAGTGAAGGAAAAAGCGGGGTTTCTAGCACAGATACGCAGTATTTT.

J is TRBJ2-7 and V is TRBV7-9, with D possibly matching TRBD2 (5 bases). V lost 5 bases and J 1 base, leaving 18 bases between the germline ends. CDR1 and CDR2 (germline): SEHNR, FQNEAQ (reference sequence). This CDR3 spans 16 amino acids. The CDR3 protein is CASSPTVGSISYEQYF. Here the CDR3 DNA reads TGTGCCAGCAGCCCGACGGTAGGGAGTATTTCCTACGAGCAGTACTTC.

V is TRBV6-4 and J is TRBJ2-2; tentative D call: TRBD2 (5 bases). Trimming took off 5 bases at V and 5 bases at J, with 21 bases between the two ends. The CDR3 consists of 17 residues. Germline assignment: CDR1 MRHNA and CDR2 SNTAGT. CDR3 DNA sequence: TGTGCCAGCAGTCGTACCACCTCTCTAGCTTTGACCGGGGAGCTGTTTTTT. As protein: CASSRTTSLALTGELFF.

The CDR3 coding sequence is TGCGCCAGCAGCCAGCTTCCCACTAGCCCCGGGGAGCTGTTTTTT. This translates into CASSQLPTSPGELFF. V gene TRBV4-1 combines with J gene TRBJ2-2, with D maybe TRBD2 (6 bases). The CDR3 loop spans 15 amino acids. Deletions cut 3 bases from V and 6 bases from J, with 14 bases between. CDR1 MGHRA and CDR2 YSYEKL come from the germline V gene.

V usage is TRBV7-2 and J usage is TRBJ2-7, with TRBD2 identical over 10 bases. The CDR3 is 15 residues long. Germline-derived CDR1 and CDR2 are SGHTA and FQGNSA. The V segment lost 5 bases and the J segment 0 bases; nucleotides outside the gene matches: 4. In nucleotides, the CDR3 is TGTGCCAGCAGCCGGACTAGCGGTGACTCCTACGAGCAGTACTTC. As protein: CASSRTSGDSYEQYF.